This entry concerns a single TCR beta chain. This entry belongs to a study of blood T cell repertoires in COVID-19. TCRdb keeps only in-frame clones here, not all; method: immunoSEQ multiplex PCR. There are roughly 320,000 clones in the sample; about 82% occur only once, and just over 7% lies in the top ten. This CDR3 has 15 amino acids. V was cut by 2 bases and J by 0 bases, with 11 bases left in between. CDR1 is MNHNS, CDR2 SASEGT, per germline. The receptor was isolated from a human donor in a cohort sampled during active COVID-19. The sequenced sample consisted of peripheral blood. The J gene is TRBJ2-7, the V gene TRBV6-1; possibly TRBD2 for D (5 bases). The CDR3 reads CASSELWGASYEQYF. CDR3 bases: TGTGCCAGCAGTGAATTGTGGGGAGCCTCCTACGAGCAGTACTTC.